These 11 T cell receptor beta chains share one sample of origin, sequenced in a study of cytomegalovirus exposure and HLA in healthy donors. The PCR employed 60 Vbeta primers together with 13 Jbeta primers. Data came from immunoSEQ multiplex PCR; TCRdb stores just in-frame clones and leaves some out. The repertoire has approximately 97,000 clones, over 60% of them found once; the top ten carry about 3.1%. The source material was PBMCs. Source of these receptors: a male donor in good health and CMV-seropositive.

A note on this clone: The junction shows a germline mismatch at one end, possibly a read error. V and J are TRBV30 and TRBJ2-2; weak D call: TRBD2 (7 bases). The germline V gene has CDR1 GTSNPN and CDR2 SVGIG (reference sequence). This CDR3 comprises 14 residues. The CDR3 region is CARRGGGNTGELFF. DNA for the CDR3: TGTGCCCGGAGAGGGGGGGGCAACACCGGGGAGCTGTTTTTT. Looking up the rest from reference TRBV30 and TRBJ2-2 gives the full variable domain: SQTIHQWPATLVQPVGSPLSLECTVEGTSNPNLYWYRQAAGRGLQLLFYSVGIGQISSEVPQNLSASRPQDRQFILSSKKLLLSDSGFYLCARRGGGNTGELFFGEGSRLTVL.

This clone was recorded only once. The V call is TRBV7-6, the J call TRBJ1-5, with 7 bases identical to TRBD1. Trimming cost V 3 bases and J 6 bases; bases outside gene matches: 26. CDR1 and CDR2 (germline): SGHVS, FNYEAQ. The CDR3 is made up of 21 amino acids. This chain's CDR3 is CASSFLFRWRQGMIYGQPQHF. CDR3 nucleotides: TGTGCCAGCAGCTTCTTATTTAGATGGCGACAGGGTATGATTTATGGTCAGCCCCAGCATTTT.

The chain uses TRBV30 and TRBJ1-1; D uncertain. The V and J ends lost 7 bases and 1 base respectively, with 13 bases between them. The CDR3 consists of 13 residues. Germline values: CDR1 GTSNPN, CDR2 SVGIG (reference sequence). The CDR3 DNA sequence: TGTGCCTCGTCCGGGGTGACGAACACTGAAGCTTTCTTT. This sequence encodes CASSGVTNTEAFF.

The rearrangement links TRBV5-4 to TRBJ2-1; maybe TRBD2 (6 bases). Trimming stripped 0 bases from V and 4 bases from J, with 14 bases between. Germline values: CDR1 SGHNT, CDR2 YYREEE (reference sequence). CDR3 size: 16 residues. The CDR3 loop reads CASSLGGAGLYNEQFF. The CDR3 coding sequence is TGTGCCAGCAGCTTGGGCGGGGCTGGGTTGTACAATGAGCAGTTCTTC.

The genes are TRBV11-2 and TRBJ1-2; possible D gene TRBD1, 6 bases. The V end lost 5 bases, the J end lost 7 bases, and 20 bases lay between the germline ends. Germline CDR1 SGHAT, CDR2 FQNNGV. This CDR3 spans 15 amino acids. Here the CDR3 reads CASSALTGTAGGYTF. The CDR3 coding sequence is TGTGCCAGCAGCGCCCTAACAGGGACCGCCGGTGGCTACACCTTC.

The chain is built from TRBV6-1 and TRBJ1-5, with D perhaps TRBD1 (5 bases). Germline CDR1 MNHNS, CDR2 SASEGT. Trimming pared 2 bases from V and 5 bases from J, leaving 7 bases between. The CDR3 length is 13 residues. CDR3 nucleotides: TGTGCCAGCAGTGAACAGGGCCATCAGCCCCAGCATTTT. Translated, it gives CASSEQGHQPQHF.

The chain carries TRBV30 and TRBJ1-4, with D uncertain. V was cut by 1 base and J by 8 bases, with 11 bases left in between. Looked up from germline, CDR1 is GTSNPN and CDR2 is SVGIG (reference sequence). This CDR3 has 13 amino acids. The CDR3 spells CAWSEDRGEKLFF. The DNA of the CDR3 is TGTGCCTGGAGTGAGGACCGAGGGGAAAAACTGTTTTTT.

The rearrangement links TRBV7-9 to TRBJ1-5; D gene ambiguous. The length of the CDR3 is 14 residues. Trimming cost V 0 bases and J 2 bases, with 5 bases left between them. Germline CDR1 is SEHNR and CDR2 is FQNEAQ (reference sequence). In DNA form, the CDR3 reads TGTGCCAGCAGCTTAGCTACTGGCAATCAGCCCCAGCATTTT. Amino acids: CASSLATGNQPQHF.

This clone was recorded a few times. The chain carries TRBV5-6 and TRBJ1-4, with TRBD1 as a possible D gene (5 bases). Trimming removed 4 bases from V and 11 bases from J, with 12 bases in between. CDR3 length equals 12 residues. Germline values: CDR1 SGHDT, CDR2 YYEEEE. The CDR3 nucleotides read TGTGCCAGCAGCGCGGGGCGTGGGAAACTGTTTTTT. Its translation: CASSAGRGKLFF.

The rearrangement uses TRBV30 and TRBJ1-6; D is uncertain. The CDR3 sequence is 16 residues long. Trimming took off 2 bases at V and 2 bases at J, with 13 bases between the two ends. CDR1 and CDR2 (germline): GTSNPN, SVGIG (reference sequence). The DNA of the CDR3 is TGTGCCTGGAGTAGGGAGGGTGCTACCTATAATTCACCCCTCCACTTT. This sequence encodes CAWSREGATYNSPLHF.

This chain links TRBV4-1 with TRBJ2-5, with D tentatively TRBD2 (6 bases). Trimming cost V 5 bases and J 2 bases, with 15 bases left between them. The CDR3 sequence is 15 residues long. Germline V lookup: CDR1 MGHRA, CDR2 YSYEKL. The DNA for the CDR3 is TGCGCCAGCAGCACCCACGGGACTTCTCAAGAGACCCAGTACTTC. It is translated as CASSTHGTSQETQYF.